The T cell receptor (beta chain) described here comes from a study of T cells after yellow fever vaccination. TCRdb fed the 5' RACE reads into MiXCR, producing one record per CDR3 protein. The repertoire holds some 390,000 distinct CDR3 sequences, with around 20% as singletons. The junction had 11 bases not matched to a gene; V was cut back by 5 bases and J by 10 bases. The CDR3 contains 15 residues. Germline V gives CDR1 KGHDR, CDR2 SFDVKD. Comments on this clonotype: Its antigen is unknown.

General study findings and limits: The secondary T-cell response peaked on day 5, not day 15, but was weaker. A limited proportion of clonotypes was detected within both the CD4 and CD8 compartments. There was a possibility that FACS-sorted repertoires contained abundant clonotypes contaminating from the bulk population.

The TCR was taken from a young man who received the YFV17D yellow fever vaccine. This chain connects TRBV24-1 to TRBJ2-1, with 9 nucleotides matching TRBD1. The input for sequencing was PBMCs, taken before the yellow fever booster vaccination. The CDR3 loop reads CATSVSGQGQGEQFF. The CDR3 DNA follows: TGTGCCACCAGTGTATCTGGACAGGGGCAGGGGGAGCAGTTCTTC.